A selection of T cell receptor beta chains follows, all from one sample in a study of blood T cell repertoires in COVID-19. Method: immunoSEQ multiplex PCR; TCRdb's copy keeps in-frame clones and lacks some. The sample contains approximately 100,000 clones, roughly four fifths of which appear only once. Sample: peripheral blood. These TCRs come from a man in his 70s with active or convalescent COVID-19. Both conserved end residues are part of each CDR3.

v_call | cdr3_aa
TRBV29-1 | CSVADRALTEAFF
TRBV5-1 | CASSFRGVKYSGNTIYF
TRBV25-1 | CASSEGNYQPQHF
TRBV5-4 | CASSLQGRAEKLFF
TRBV5-4 | CASSPGTSGFTDTQYF
TRBV25-1 | CASSDTGRATNEKLFF
TRBV3-1/TRBV3-2 | CASSHTVAGGSDTQYF
TRBV5-1 | CASSLGQGIDEQYF
TRBV7-9 | CASSLTGTGATEAFF
TRBV5-1 | CASSLLGQGNQPQHF
TRBV28 | CASSGRGPLNTEAFF
TRBV19 | CASRGLAAYNEQFF
TRBV24-1 | CATGRTGGVGELFF
TRBV9 | CASSEGTANTGELFF
TRBV5-1 | CASSLQGARLGTDTQYF
TRBV20-1 | CSASRGEPQHF
TRBV15 | CATSRDSGAYGYTF
TRBV30 | CAWNPLGGGNSPLHF
TRBV27 | CASSLVGGYSNQPQHF
TRBV19 | CASASGGAQDTQYF
TRBV19 | CASSNRDGEKLFF
TRBV24-1 | CATSDSGYANTGELFF